Listed below are T cell receptor beta chains from one sample, sequenced in a study of a mutant IDH1 vaccine in newly diagnosed glioma. This table comes from immunoSEQ multiplex PCR, and its TCRdb copy is limited to in-frame clones, with some not included. The table includes 12,000 to 15,000 clones, 85% to 90% detected once. The specimen comprised PBMCs, sampled from a glioma patient treated with radiotherapy, temozolomide or both. The receptors originated from a woman aged 40 to 50 with glioma. Some clones in this sample may be carry-over from other donors' samples. Both conserved end residues are part of each CDR3. Each record gives: CDR3 protein, CDR3 DNA, J gene, D gene, V gene. D genes are given only for firm matches.

CDR3: CASSPSPVGGNQPQHF; DNA: TGTGCCAGCAGCCCGAGCCCGGTAGGGGGCAATCAGCCCCAGCATTTT; J: TRBJ1-5; D: NA; V: TRBV5-5
CDR3: CASSWGVGSYGYTF; DNA: TGTGCCAGCAGTTGGGGTGTCGGGAGCTATGGCTACACCTTC; J: TRBJ1-2; D: NA; V: TRBV6-5
CDR3: CASSFPGTSPHNEQFF; DNA: TGTGCCAGCAGCTTTCCGGGGACTAGTCCCCACAATGAGCAGTTCTTC; J: TRBJ2-1; D: TRBD2; V: TRBV5-6
CDR3: CASSRGLKETQYF; DNA: TGTGCCAGCAGCAGAGGACTGAAAGAGACCCAGTACTTC; J: TRBJ2-5; D: NA; V: TRBV11-3
CDR3: CASSFTATSDGTQYF; DNA: TGTGCCAGCAGCTTTACCGCTACTAGCGACGGGACCCAGTACTTC; J: TRBJ2-5; D: TRBD2; V: TRBV7-2
CDR3: CASSLDPTSGYNEQFF; DNA: TGCGCCAGCAGCTTGGATCCGACTAGCGGATACAATGAGCAGTTCTTC; J: TRBJ2-1; D: TRBD2; V: TRBV5-1
CDR3: CASSVGLAEDTQYF; DNA: TGTGCCAGCAGCGTGGGACTAGCGGAAGACACCCAGTACTTC; J: TRBJ2-5; D: TRBD2; V: TRBV9
CDR3: CASSPPEQDRNTEAFF; DNA: TGTGCCAGCTCACCACCTGAGCAGGACCGGAACACTGAAGCTTTCTTT; J: TRBJ1-1; D: NA; V: TRBV18
CDR3: CASSQYSQGVGTEAFF; DNA: TGCGCCAGCAGCCAATACTCACAGGGTGTGGGCACTGAAGCTTTCTTT; J: TRBJ1-1; D: NA; V: TRBV4-1
CDR3: CASSQEKEIENIQYF; DNA: TGTGCCAGCAGCCAAGAGAAGGAGATCGAAAACATTCAGTACTTC; J: TRBJ2-4; D: NA; V: TRBV4-2
CDR3: CASSGIPSSYNSPLHF; DNA: TGCGCCAGCAGTGGAATCCCGAGCTCCTATAATTCACCCCTCCACTTT; J: TRBJ1-6; D: NA; V: TRBV10-2
CDR3: CAWSVGQGAPTGELFF; DNA: TGTGCCTGGAGTGTAGGGCAGGGGGCGCCCACCGGGGAGCTGTTTTTT; J: TRBJ2-2; D: TRBD1; V: TRBV30
CDR3: CASSLMRGIYNEQFF; DNA: TGTGCCAGTAGTCTGATGAGGGGGATCTACAATGAGCAGTTCTTC; J: TRBJ2-1; D: NA; V: TRBV19
CDR3: CASSLFGGGPRTGELFF; DNA: TGTGCCAGCTCACTCTTTGGTGGAGGGCCGAGGACCGGGGAGCTGTTTTTT; J: TRBJ2-2; D: NA; V: TRBV18
CDR3: CAWRPSGSSYNEQFF; DNA: TGTGCCTGGAGACCCAGCGGGAGCTCCTACAATGAGCAGTTCTTC; J: TRBJ2-1; D: TRBD2; V: TRBV30
CDR3: CANSPDRGRNTIYF; DNA: TGTGCCAACTCGCCTGACAGGGGAAGAAACACCATATATTTT; J: TRBJ1-3; D: TRBD1; V: TRBV18
CDR3: CASSPRDFWDTGELFF; DNA: TGCGCCAGCAGCCCGCGGGACTTCTGGGATACCGGGGAGCTGTTTTTT; J: TRBJ2-2; D: NA; V: TRBV4-1
CDR3: CASNPSGGTDTQYF; DNA: TGTGCCAGCAACCCCTCAGGGGGGACAGATACGCAGTATTTT; J: TRBJ2-3; D: NA; V: TRBV27
CDR3: CASSGSVNTGELFF; DNA: TGCGCCAGCAGCGGCTCAGTGAACACCGGGGAGCTGTTTTTT; J: TRBJ2-2; D: NA; V: TRBV5-1
CDR3: CASSERAGQTKTYEQYF; DNA: TGTGCCAGCAGTGAAAGAGCCGGACAGACGAAGACCTACGAGCAGTACTTC; J: TRBJ2-7; D: NA; V: TRBV6-1
CDR3: CASSFRGGSNQPQHF; DNA: TGTGCCAGCAGTTTTCGGGGAGGTAGCAATCAGCCCCAGCATTTT; J: TRBJ1-5; D: NA; V: TRBV28